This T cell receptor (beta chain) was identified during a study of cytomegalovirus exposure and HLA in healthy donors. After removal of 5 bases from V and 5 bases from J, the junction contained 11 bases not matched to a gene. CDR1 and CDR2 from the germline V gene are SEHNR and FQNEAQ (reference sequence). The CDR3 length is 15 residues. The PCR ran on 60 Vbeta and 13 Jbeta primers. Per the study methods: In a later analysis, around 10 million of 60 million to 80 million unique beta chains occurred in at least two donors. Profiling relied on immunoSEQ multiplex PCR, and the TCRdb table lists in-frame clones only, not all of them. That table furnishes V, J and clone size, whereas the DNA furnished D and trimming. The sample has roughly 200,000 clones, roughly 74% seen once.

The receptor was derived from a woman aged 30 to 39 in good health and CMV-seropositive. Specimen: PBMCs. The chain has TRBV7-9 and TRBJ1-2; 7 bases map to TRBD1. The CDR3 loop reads CASSTWTGGDYGYTF. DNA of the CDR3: TGTGCCAGCAGCACATGGACAGGAGGAGATTATGGCTACACCTTC.